The 20 T cell receptor beta chains given below trace back to one sample, sequenced in a study of shared clonotypes between healthy human individuals (dated by TCRdb to about 2020). Receptor libraries were prepared by the immunoSEQ multiplex PCR assay. Entries here come from immuneACCESS through TCRdb and include only in-frame sequences with V and J called. Some clones fail to appear in such tables; in the studies checked, an unresolved V gene covers under half of the shortfall, and the cause of the remainder is unknown. The sample includes 2.3 million or so clones, with 85% to 95% observed a single time. The ten biggest clones cover 0.3% to 0.4% of the sample. Sequencing was carried out using naive CD4+ T cells from PBMCs. The cell subset or site label here, explained by the study, means: CD45RA+ positively selected. Receptors originate from a young man in good health. Some clones in this sample may be carry-over from other donors' samples.

The sample holds one count of this clone. J is TRBJ2-7 and V is TRBV5-8; 7 nucleotides align to TRBD2. Per the germline V gene, CDR1 is SGHTS and CDR2 is YDEGEE. The length of the CDR3 is 17 residues. With V trimmed by 4 bases and J by 3 bases, 16 bases remained unmatched. The CDR3 DNA sequence: TGTGCCAGCAGCCCCCTTTGGGGAGGGCCCGGCAGCTACGAGCAGTACTTC. Residues: CASSPLWGGPGSYEQYF.

The V and J genes are TRBV21-1 and TRBJ2-7; the table assigns TRBD1, which was not confirmed against the DNA. TRBV21-1 is termed a pseudogene. The CDR3 loop spans 15 amino acids. DNA of the CDR3: TGTGCCAGCAGCAACGTACGACAACGGATCCACGAGCAGTACTTC. It yields the protein CASSNVRQRIHEQYF.

The chain joins TRBV5-1 to TRBJ2-3; TRBD1 or TRBD2 may be the D gene (5 bases each). The length of the CDR3 is 16 residues. CDR1 and CDR2 (germline): SGHRS, YFSETQ. V shed 0 bases and J shed 2 bases, with 13 bases lying between them. The DNA for the CDR3 is TGCGCCAGCAGCTTGGTCGGGACCTTTGACACAGATACGCAGTATTTT. Translating it yields CASSLVGTFDTDTQYF.

CDR3 sequence reads: CASRLNRGPQHF. CDR3 coding DNA: TGTGCCAGCAGGCTAAACAGGGGGCCCCAGCATTTT. The chain combines TRBV27 with TRBJ1-5, with 7 bases that match TRBD1. Germline loops: CDR1 MNHEY, CDR2 SMNVEV (reference sequence). The CDR3 is made up of 12 amino acids. V trimming: 6 bases; J trimming: 9 bases; junction bases outside the gene matches: 5.

This chain joins TRBV18 and TRBJ1-2; 7 nucleotides match TRBD1. Unmatched junction bases numbered 9, after V lost 3 bases and J lost 5 bases. The CDR3 has 15 amino acids. Germline V gene sequence: CDR1 KGHSH, CDR2 LQKENI. The CDR3 loop reads CASSPIRQGLYGYTF. The CDR3 nucleotides are TGTGCCAGCTCACCGATACGACAGGGATTATATGGCTACACCTTC.

V is TRBV7-6 and J is TRBJ1-4; 8 bases map to TRBD1. The V and J ends lost 5 bases and 5 bases, in that order; junction bases with no gene match: 4. The CDR3 spans 14 residues. Per the germline V gene, CDR1 is SGHVS and CDR2 is FNYEAQ. This chain's CDR3 is CASSPRQGNEKLFF. The DNA of the CDR3 is TGTGCCAGCAGCCCTCGACAGGGGAATGAAAAACTGTTTTTT. Variable domain in full (rest from reference TRBV7-6 and TRBJ1-4): GAGVSQSPRYKVTKRGQDVALRCDPISGHVSLYWYRQALGQGPEFLTYFNYEAQQDKSGLPNDRFSAERPEGSISTLTIQRTEQRDSAMYRCASSPRQGNEKLFFGSGTQLSVL.

The CDR3 loop reads CASSRSSGNQHNEQFF. In DNA, the CDR3 is TGTGCCAGCAGTCGTAGCAGCGGAAACCAGCACAATGAGCAGTTCTTC. The chain joins TRBV9 to TRBJ2-1, with a tentative D call TRBD2 (5 bases). CDR3 size: 16 residues. The germline CDR1 and CDR2 sequences are SGDLS and YYNGEE. V lost 5 bases and J lost 5, with 20 bases in between.

The chain links TRBV5-1 to TRBJ2-1; D is unresolved. Trimming stripped 5 bases from V and 8 bases from J, with 20 bases between. The CDR3 is 15 amino acids. Germline V gives CDR1 SGHRS, CDR2 YFSETQ. CDR3 nucleotide sequence: TGCGCCAGCAGAAACGCCGCGTTAGTTGGGGATGAGCAGTTCTTC. Translation: CASRNAALVGDEQFF.

This chain joins TRBV4-1 and TRBJ2-1; D is undetermined. Trimming left V 4 bases short and J 6 bases short, with 7 bases between. There are 12 residues in the CDR3. Germline-derived CDR1 and CDR2 are MGHRA and YSYEKL. The CDR3 sequence: CASSPTPNEQFF. The CDR3 DNA follows: TGCGCCAGCAGCCCTACTCCCAATGAGCAGTTCTTC.

V is TRBV5-1 and J is TRBJ2-1; D uncertain. The CDR3 spans 16 residues. V was clipped by 2 bases and J by 2 bases, with 14 bases between them. CDR1 is SGHRS and CDR2 is YFSETQ in the germline V gene. The CDR3 region has the DNA TGCGCCAGCAGCTTATCTGGGTCTGGTGCCTACAATGAGCAGTTCTTC. It specifies CASSLSGSGAYNEQFF.

The genes are TRBV23-1 and TRBJ2-7, with D perhaps matching TRBD1 (6 bases). TRBV23-1 is designated an ORF whose function remains uncertain. Trimming cost V 4 bases and J 8 bases, with 21 bases left between them. The CDR3 is 15 residues long. Here the CDR3 reads CASSRARDKQPKQYF. In DNA, the CDR3 is TGCGCCAGCAGTCGAGCCCGGGACAAACAACCAAAGCAGTACTTC.

V usage is TRBV7-2 and J usage is TRBJ2-5, with D tentatively TRBD2 (5 bases). The ends were cut back, 5 bases at V and 4 bases at J, with 17 bases in the middle. CDR1 and CDR2 (germline): SGHTA, FQGNSA. The CDR3 extends over 15 amino acids. The DNA of the CDR3 is TGTGCCAGCAGCCCGGATGAGGGAGCCGCAGAGACCCAGTACTTC. Encoded protein: CASSPDEGAAETQYF.

The rearrangement uses TRBV28 and TRBJ1-4, with a possible D match to TRBD1 (6 bases). With 1 base removed from V and 0 bases from J, the gap between germline ends came to 9 bases. The germline V gene has CDR1 MDHEN and CDR2 SYDVKM. The CDR3 runs 16 residues. The CDR3 nucleotides read TGTGCCAGCAGTTTATACCGACAGGCAACTAATGAAAAACTGTTTTTT. This codes for CASSLYRQATNEKLFF.

The rearrangement uses TRBV7-9 and TRBJ1-2; a weak D match, TRBD1 (5 bases). Germline CDR1 reads SEHNR; CDR2 reads FQNEAQ (reference sequence). The CDR3 runs to 13 residues. V lost 3 bases and J 4 bases, leaving 9 bases between the germline ends. The CDR3 reads CASSFGTLYGYTF. The CDR3 nucleotides read TGTGCCAGCAGCTTTGGGACCCTCTATGGCTACACCTTC.

The chain employs TRBV5-1 and TRBJ2-1, with TRBD2 identical over 8 bases. Germline V gene data show CDR1 as SGHRS and CDR2 as YFSETQ. V was pared by 3 bases and J by 0 bases, with 8 bases of the junction left unmatched. The CDR3 runs 17 residues. The CDR3, as DNA: TGCGCCAGCAGCTCAGTCGTAGCGGGGAGCTCCTACAATGAGCAGTTCTTC. Translated: CASSSVVAGSSYNEQFF.

The chain links TRBV19 to TRBJ2-5; D call uncertain. CDR1 is LNHDA, CDR2 SQIVND, per germline (reference sequence). Trimming took off 7 bases at V and 4 bases at J, with 13 bases between the two ends. There are 13 residues in the CDR3. The CDR3 bases are TGTGCCAGTAATGATAACCGGAGAGAGACCCAGTACTTC. Its protein product is CASNDNRRETQYF.

V usage is TRBV6-5 and J usage is TRBJ1-5, with 7 nucleotides matching TRBD1. V was pared by 5 bases and J by 7 bases, with 8 bases of the junction left unmatched. CDR1 MNHEY and CDR2 SVGAGI come from the germline V gene. This CDR3 comprises 14 residues. The CDR3 sequence: CASSLRQGGQPQHF. The DNA of the CDR3 is TGTGCCAGCAGTCTTCGACAGGGAGGCCAGCCCCAGCATTTT.

The V gene is TRBV18, the J gene TRBJ2-1, with 9 bases identical to TRBD2. V was pared by 1 base and J by 7 bases, with 8 bases of the junction left unmatched. The CDR3 sequence is 16 residues long. The germline V gene has CDR1 KGHSH and CDR2 LQKENI. DNA for the CDR3: TGTGCCAGCTCACCACGTGGTAGCGGGAGTTGGAATGAGCAGTTCTTC. As protein: CASSPRGSGSWNEQFF.

The chain employs TRBV29-1 and TRBJ1-2; no reliable D call. CDR1 is SQVTM and CDR2 is ANQGSEA in the germline V gene. Trimming stripped 3 bases from V and 4 bases from J, with 9 bases between. The CDR3 runs 12 residues. CDR3 DNA: TGCAGCGTTGACGGCGGCGTCTATGGCTACACCTTC. Translating it yields CSVDGGVYGYTF. Full variable domain (outside the CDR3, taken from reference TRBV29-1 and TRBJ1-2): SAVISQKPSRDICQRGTSLTIQCQVDSQVTMMFWYRQQPGQSLTLIATANQGSEATYESGFVIDKFPISRPNLTFSTLTVSNMSPEDSSIYLCSVDGGVYGYTFGSGTRLTVV.

This clone was seen more than once but under ten times. This rearrangement joins TRBV7-9 to TRBJ1-5; 7 nucleotides agree with TRBD1. V gave up 7 bases and J gave up 4 bases; unmatched junction bases: 7. Germline CDR1 is SEHNR and CDR2 is FQNEAQ (reference sequence). The CDR3 covers 14 residues. CDR3 nucleotide sequence: TGTGCCAGCAACAAAGGGGGCGGAAATCAGCCCCAGCATTTT. This translates into CASNKGGGNQPQHF.